The sequence of this T cell receptor (beta chain) was determined in a study of identical twins. The J segment lost 5 bases and the V segment lost 0 bases, leaving 4 bases of the junction unmatched. From germline, CDR1 is SGDLS and CDR2 YYNGEE. The CDR3 runs to 15 residues. This clonotype occurred many times. Its target is not known. TCRdb reprocessed the 5' RACE reads with MiXCR, giving one entry per CDR3 protein. The sample lists approximately 300,000 distinct CDR3 sequences; 8.5% to 9.5% were seen once. Study results and caveats: Low generation probability was overrepresented in out-of-frame alpha sequences shared by twins.

Only healthy Caucasians were enrolled as donors. The same specimen was also included in a second study, on yellow fever vaccine responses in identical twins.

This chain joins TRBV9 and TRBJ1-1; 10 bases fit TRBD1. The sample consisted of CD8+ T cells sorted from blood. The sequence was collected from a woman aged 18 to 35 in good health. CDR3 loop: CASSVGQGALTEAFF. CDR3 sequence (DNA): TGTGCCAGCAGCGTAGGACAGGGGGCATTGACTGAAGCTTTCTTT.